A selection of T cell receptor beta chains follows, all from one sample in a study of T cell responses to AZD1222 COVID-19 vaccine. Only in-frame clones appear in the TCRdb table, and some are missing; sequencing was by immunoSEQ multiplex PCR. The sample lists fewer than 120,000 clones; about 87% were seen once. The starting material was peripheral blood, obtained on day 0 of AZD1222 vaccination. Receptors were obtained from an adult in good health. Both conserved end residues are part of each CDR3. The order of the fields is V gene, J gene, CDR3 length, clone size, CDR3 protein. Clone size is stated in some rows and not others, as once, few, many or a class when expanded.

v_gene: TRBV27
j_gene: TRBJ1-2
len: 13
abundance: -
CDR3aa: CASSLVANYGYTF

v_gene: TRBV5-4
j_gene: TRBJ2-2
len: 11
abundance: -
CDR3aa: CASSSLGELFF

v_gene: TRBV6-5
j_gene: TRBJ2-7
len: 15
abundance: -
CDR3aa: CASSKPSVSSYEQYF

v_gene: TRBV18
j_gene: TRBJ1-2
len: 13
abundance: few
CDR3aa: CASSPPGARGYTF

v_gene: TRBV24-1
j_gene: TRBJ2-5
len: 13
abundance: -
CDR3aa: CATSRSGVETQYF

v_gene: TRBV30
j_gene: TRBJ1-6
len: 13
abundance: -
CDR3aa: CAWNIGANSPLHF

v_gene: TRBV7-8
j_gene: TRBJ1-1
len: 15
abundance: -
CDR3aa: CASSLEPGEGTEAFF

v_gene: TRBV5-1
j_gene: TRBJ2-7
len: 15
abundance: -
CDR3aa: CASSLTGHTREEQYF

v_gene: TRBV24-1
j_gene: TRBJ2-3
len: 12
abundance: -
CDR3aa: CATSDQTDTQYF

v_gene: TRBV2
j_gene: TRBJ2-7
len: 14
abundance: -
CDR3aa: CASSERQPPYEQYF

v_gene: TRBV12-3/TRBV12-4
j_gene: TRBJ1-1
len: 13
abundance: -
CDR3aa: CASSPRTPTEAFF

v_gene: TRBV7-9
j_gene: TRBJ2-5
len: 11
abundance: -
CDR3aa: CASSYRETQYF

v_gene: TRBV5-5
j_gene: TRBJ1-5
len: 14
abundance: -
CDR3aa: CASSPTTGNQPQHF

v_gene: TRBV5-4
j_gene: TRBJ2-1
len: 11
abundance: -
CDR3aa: CASSSIDEQFF

v_gene: TRBV15
j_gene: TRBJ1-5
len: 13
abundance: -
CDR3aa: CATSLIGNQPQHF

v_gene: TRBV28
j_gene: TRBJ2-7
len: 15
abundance: -
CDR3aa: CASSLGMGVHYEQYF

v_gene: TRBV5-4
j_gene: TRBJ1-1
len: 11
abundance: -
CDR3aa: CASMGNAEAFF

v_gene: TRBV5-1
j_gene: TRBJ1-1
len: 15
abundance: -
CDR3aa: CASSYTTASGTEAFF

v_gene: TRBV4-1
j_gene: TRBJ1-1
len: 13
abundance: -
CDR3aa: CASSPQVNTEAFF

v_gene: TRBV11-2
j_gene: TRBJ1-2
len: 11
abundance: -
CDR3aa: CASSLFAGYTF

v_gene: TRBV27
j_gene: TRBJ2-7
len: 18
abundance: once
CDR3aa: CASSLSPPGTGLSYEQYF

v_gene: TRBV6-5
j_gene: TRBJ1-1
len: 16
abundance: -
CDR3aa: CASSYSLGSLNTEAFF

v_gene: TRBV2
j_gene: TRBJ1-5
len: 14
abundance: -
CDR3aa: CASSGQDRSQPQHF

v_gene: TRBV10-2
j_gene: TRBJ1-5
len: 19
abundance: -
CDR3aa: CASKTAQSQVKMINQPQHF